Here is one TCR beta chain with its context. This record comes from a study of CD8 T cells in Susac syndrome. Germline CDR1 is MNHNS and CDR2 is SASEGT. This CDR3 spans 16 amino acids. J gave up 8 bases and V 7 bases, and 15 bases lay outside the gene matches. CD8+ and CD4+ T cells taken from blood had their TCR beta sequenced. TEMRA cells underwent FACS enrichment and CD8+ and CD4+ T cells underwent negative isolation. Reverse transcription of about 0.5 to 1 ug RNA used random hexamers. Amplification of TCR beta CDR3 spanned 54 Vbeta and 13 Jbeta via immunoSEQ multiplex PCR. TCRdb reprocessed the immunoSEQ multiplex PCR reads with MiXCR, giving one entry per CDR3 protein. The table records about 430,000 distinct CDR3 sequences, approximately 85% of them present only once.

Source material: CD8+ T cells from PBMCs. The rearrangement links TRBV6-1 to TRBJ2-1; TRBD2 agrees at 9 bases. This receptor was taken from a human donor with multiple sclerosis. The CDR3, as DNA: TGTGCCAGCAATCTGTTCGGGACTAGCCCAATCGATGAGCAGTTCTTC. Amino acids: CASNLFGTSPIDEQFF.